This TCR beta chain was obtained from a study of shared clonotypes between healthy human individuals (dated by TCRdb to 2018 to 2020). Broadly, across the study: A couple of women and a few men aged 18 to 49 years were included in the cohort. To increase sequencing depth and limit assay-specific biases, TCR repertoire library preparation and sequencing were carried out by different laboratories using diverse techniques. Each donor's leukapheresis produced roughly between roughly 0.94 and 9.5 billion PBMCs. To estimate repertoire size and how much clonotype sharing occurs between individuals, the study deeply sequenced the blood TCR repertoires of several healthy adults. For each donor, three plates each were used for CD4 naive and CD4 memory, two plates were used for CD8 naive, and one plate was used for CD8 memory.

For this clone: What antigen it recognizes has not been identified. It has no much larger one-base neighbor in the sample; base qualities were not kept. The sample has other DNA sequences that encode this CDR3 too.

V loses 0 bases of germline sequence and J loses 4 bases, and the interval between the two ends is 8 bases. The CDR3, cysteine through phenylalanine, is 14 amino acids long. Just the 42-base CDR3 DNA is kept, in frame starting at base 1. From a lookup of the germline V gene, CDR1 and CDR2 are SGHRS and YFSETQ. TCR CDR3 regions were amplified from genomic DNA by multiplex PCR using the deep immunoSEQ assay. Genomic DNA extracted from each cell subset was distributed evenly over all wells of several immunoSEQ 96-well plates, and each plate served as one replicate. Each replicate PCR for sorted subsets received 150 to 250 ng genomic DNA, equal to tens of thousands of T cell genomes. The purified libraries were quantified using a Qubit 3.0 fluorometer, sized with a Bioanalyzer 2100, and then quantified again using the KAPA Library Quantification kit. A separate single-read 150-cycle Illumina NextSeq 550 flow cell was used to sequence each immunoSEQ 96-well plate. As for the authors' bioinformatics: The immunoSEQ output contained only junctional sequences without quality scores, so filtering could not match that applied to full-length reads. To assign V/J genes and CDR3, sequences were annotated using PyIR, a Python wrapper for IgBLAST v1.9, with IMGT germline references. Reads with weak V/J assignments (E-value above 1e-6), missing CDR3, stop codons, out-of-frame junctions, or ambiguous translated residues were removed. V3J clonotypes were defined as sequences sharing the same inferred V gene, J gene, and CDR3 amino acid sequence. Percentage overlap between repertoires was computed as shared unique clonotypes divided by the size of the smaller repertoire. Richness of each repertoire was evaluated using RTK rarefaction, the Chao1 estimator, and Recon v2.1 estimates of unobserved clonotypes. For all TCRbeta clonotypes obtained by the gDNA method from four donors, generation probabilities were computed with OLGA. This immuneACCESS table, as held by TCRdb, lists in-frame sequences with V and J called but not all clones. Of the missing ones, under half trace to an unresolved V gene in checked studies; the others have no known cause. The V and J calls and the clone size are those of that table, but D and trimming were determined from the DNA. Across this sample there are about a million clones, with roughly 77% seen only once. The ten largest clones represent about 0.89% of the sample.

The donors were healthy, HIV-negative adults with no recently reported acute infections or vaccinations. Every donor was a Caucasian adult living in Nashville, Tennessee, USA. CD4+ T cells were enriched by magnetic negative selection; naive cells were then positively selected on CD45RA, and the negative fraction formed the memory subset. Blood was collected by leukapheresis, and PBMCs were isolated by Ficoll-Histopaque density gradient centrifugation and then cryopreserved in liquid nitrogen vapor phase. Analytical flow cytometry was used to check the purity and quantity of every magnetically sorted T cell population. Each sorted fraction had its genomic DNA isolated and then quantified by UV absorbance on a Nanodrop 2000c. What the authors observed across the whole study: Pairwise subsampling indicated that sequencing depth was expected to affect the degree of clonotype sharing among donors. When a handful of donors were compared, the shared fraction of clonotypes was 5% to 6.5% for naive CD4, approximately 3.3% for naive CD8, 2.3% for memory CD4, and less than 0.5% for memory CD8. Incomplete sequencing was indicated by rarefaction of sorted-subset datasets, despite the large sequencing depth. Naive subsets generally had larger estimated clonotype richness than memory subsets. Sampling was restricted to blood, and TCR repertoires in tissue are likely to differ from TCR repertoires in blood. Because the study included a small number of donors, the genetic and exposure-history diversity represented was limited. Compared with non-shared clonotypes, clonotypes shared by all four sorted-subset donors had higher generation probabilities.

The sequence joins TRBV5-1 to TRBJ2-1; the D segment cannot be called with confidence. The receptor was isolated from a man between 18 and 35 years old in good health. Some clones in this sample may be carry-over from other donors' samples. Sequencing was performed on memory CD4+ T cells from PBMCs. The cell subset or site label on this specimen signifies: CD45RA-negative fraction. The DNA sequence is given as TGCGCCAGCAGCTTGGCCTCCGGGTACAATGAGCAGTTCTTC. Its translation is CASSLASGYNEQFF.